This T cell receptor (beta chain) was profiled in a study of T cell repertoires in cytomegalovirus infection. This clonotype was seen a few times. Its antigen remains unidentified. Germline V gene sequence: CDR1 ENHRY, CDR2 SYGVKD. The CDR3 runs 16 residues. The J segment lost 1 base and the V segment lost 3 bases, leaving 3 bases of the junction unmatched. Each CDR3 protein is one row after TCRdb ran MiXCR on the reads. Here the sample spans around 900,000 distinct CDR3 sequences, approximately 32% being singletons. General study findings and limits: The cumulative frequency of public TCR beta families distinguished individuals who carried CMV together with the relevant HLA.

Sequenced material: cultured CD8+ T cells from PBMCs, taken from culture after CMV antigen stimulation. This clonotype was obtained from a human donor in good health (CMV status not recorded). Some clones in this sample may be carry-over from other donors' samples. The chain couples TRBV10-3 to TRBJ2-6; 7 nucleotides line up with TRBD1. The CDR3 region has the DNA TGTGCCATCAGTGACCCGACAGGGTCTGGGGCCAACGTCCTGACTTTC. Amino acids: CAISDPTGSGANVLTF.